This record covers a single T cell receptor beta chain. Reverse transcription used roughly 0.45 to 1 ug RNA and random hexamers. TCRdb ran MiXCR on the immunoSEQ multiplex PCR reads and lists one entry per CDR3 protein. The sample holds hundreds of thousands of distinct CDR3 sequences; roughly 85% are singletons and the top ten take 0.12%. The multiple sclerosis control group consisted of treatment-naive patients whose relapsing-remitting disease, which was either stable or active, fulfilled revised McDonald criteria. TEMRA cells were FACS-enriched, while CD8+ and CD4+ T cells were negatively isolated. This sample stems from a study of CD8 T cells in Susac syndrome. The specimen was CD8+ T cells from PBMCs. This TCR derives from a human donor with multiple sclerosis.

The CDR3 nucleotides are TGTGCCAGTAGTCCCCGTGGACAGGGGGATAACTATGGCTACACCTTC. It is translated as CASSPRGQGDNYGYTF. V usage is TRBV19 and J usage is TRBJ1-2, with 10 bases matching TRBD1. CDR3 length: 16 amino acids. The germline V gene has CDR1 LNHDA and CDR2 SQIVND (reference sequence). Trimming at V came to 5 bases and at J to 1 base, leaving 7 bases not matched to a gene.